This T cell receptor (beta chain) comes out of a study of Tregs in tolerant kidney transplant recipients. Study-wide results and caveats: Expanding Tregs on activated donor B cells appeared to best identify donor-specific TCRbeta clones. In tolerant patients, donor-specific Tregs outgrew total Tregs, suggesting antigen-driven expansion. The small number of patients limits these findings pending further validation.

This CDR3 has 14 residues. Germline V gene data show CDR1 as SGHNT and CDR2 as YYREEE (reference sequence). Trimming removed 3 bases at V and 2 bases at J, with 11 bases between. As regards this clone: Its antigen is as yet unknown.

Recipients received nonmyeloablative bone marrow transplants from related graft donors, with transient mixed chimerism. Unstimulated Tregs (CD4+CD25+CD127-) and CD4+CD25- non-Tregs were sorted from PBMCs. Clones were sequenced by immunoSEQ multiplex PCR, and TCRdb holds only the in-frame ones, with some missing. The sample holds about 50,000 clones, 89% seen once. This receptor was obtained from a human patient who received a combined kidney and bone marrow transplant. Some T cells may be supplied by the graft donor. The sample in question was CD8+ T cells from blood (PBMCs), obtained 12 months after the transplant. The rearrangement uses TRBV5-4 and TRBJ1-1; TRBD1 is a possible D gene (5 bases). CDR3 bases: TGTGCCAGCAGCTCACCAGGGCTTAACACTGAAGCTTTCTTT. Translation gives CASSSPGLNTEAFF.